This T cell receptor beta chain comes out of a study of T-cell memory formation after mild COVID-19. The study, taken as a whole, reports: Among contracting clones, CD4+ were mainly CM/EM and CD8+ enriched in EMRA. SARS-CoV-2 specificity of second-wave clones peaking day 37 was unconfirmed.

TCRdb redid the calling of the 5' RACE reads with MiXCR, one entry per CDR3 protein. The table includes more than 300,000 distinct CDR3 sequences, roughly 15% detected once. This clonotype was counted a few times. As yet, its antigen is unknown. The source is a man aged 18 to 30 who had mild COVID-19 (a few samples of this study predate the infection). Cell type and time point are not known. The sample consisted of PBMCs or a T cell subset sorted from them (not recorded which).

The CDR3 DNA is TGTGCCAGCAGCTTATTTGTGGCCCAGCCGAACACTGAAGCTTTCTTT. Translation gives CASSLFVAQPNTEAFF. J is TRBJ1-1 and V is TRBV7-2; unclear D gene. V lost 2 bases to trimming and J lost 1 base, with 14 bases between them. Per germline, CDR1 SGHTA and CDR2 FQGNSA. The CDR3 spans 16 residues. Combining the CDR3 with reference TRBV7-2 and TRBJ1-1 gives the whole variable domain GAGVSQSPSNKVTEKGKDVELRCDPISGHTALYWYRQSLGQGLEFLIYFQGNSAPDKSGLPSDRFSAERTGGSVSTLTIQRTQQEDSAVYLCASSLFVAQPNTEAFFGQGTRLTVV.